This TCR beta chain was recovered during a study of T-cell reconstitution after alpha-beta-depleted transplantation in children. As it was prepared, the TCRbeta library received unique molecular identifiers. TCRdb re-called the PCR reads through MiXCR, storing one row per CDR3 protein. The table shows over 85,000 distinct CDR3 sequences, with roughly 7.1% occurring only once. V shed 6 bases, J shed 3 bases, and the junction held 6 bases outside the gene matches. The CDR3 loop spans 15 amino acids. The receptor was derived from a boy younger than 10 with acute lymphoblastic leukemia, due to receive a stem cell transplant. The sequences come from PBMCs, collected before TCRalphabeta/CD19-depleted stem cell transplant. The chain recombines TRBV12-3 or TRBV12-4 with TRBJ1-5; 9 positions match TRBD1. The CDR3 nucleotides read TGTGCCAGCAGCTGGGGACAGGGAGTCAATCAGCCCCAGCATTTT. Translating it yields CASSWGQGVNQPQHF.